This T cell receptor beta chain originates from a study of blood T cell repertoires in COVID-19. Study background: What the recovered Cohort 3 donors had was two negative PCRs, clearance, or symptom resolution.

Under the authors' procedure: Nucleated cell number was recorded as an estimate derived from reference gene primer amplification. Profiling relied on immunoSEQ multiplex PCR, and the TCRdb table lists in-frame clones only, not all of them. V and J calls and clone size are given by that table; D and trimming were obtained from the DNA. The sample lists fewer than 250,000 clones, around 86% occurring once. The sequencing input was PBMCs or T cells enriched from blood (not recorded which). The sequence was collected from a man younger than 40 in a cohort exposed to, infected with or recovered from COVID-19 (not recorded which).

CDR3 sequence (DNA): TGTGCCAGCAGCTACGTCTCGGGGGACTCCTACAATGAGCAGTTCTTC. It specifies CASSYVSGDSYNEQFF. The gene calls are TRBV5-5 and TRBJ2-1, with D perhaps TRBD2 (6 bases). The CDR3 length is 16 residues. Germline loops: CDR1 SGHKS, CDR2 YYEKEE (reference sequence). The germline V and J ends were trimmed by 3 bases and 0 bases, with 13 bases remaining between them. Full variable domain (rest looked up from reference TRBV5-5 and TRBJ2-1): DAGVTQSPTHLIKTRGQQVTLRCSPISGHKSVSWYQQVLGQGPQFIFQYYEKEERGRGNFPDRFSARQFPNYSSELNVNALLLGDSALYLCASSYVSGDSYNEQFFGPGTRLTVL.